This entry lists 29 T cell receptor beta chains sequenced from one sample in a study of blood T cell repertoires in COVID-19. The data were produced by immunoSEQ multiplex PCR, yet TCRdb's version contains in-frame clones alone and is incomplete. The sample lists about 190,000 clones; 78% were seen once. Sequenced sample: peripheral blood. The receptors here all came from a woman of 80 years or more with active or convalescent COVID-19.

The CDR3 loop is CASRRNRVIYNEQFF. In DNA form, the CDR3 reads TGTGCCAGCAGGAGGAACAGGGTAATCTACAATGAGCAGTTCTTC. The chain couples TRBV2 to TRBJ2-1, with D maybe TRBD1 (6 bases). The germline CDR1 and CDR2 sequences are SNHLY and FYNNEI. This CDR3 has 15 amino acids. V lost 6 bases and J 3 bases, leaving 15 bases between the germline ends.

The J gene is TRBJ2-7, the V gene TRBV6-5, with D possibly being TRBD2 (6 bases). Between the trimmed V and J ends, which lost 7 bases and 3 bases, there was a span of 16 bases. The CDR3 has 14 amino acids. The germline V gene encodes CDR1 MNHEY and CDR2 SVGAGI. CDR3 sequence (DNA): TGTGCCAGCATTAGGGGCCCGGGGGTCTACGAGCAGTACTTC. Protein sequence: CASIRGPGVYEQYF.

This clone was recorded a few times. The chain joins TRBV5-4 to TRBJ2-7, with unresolved D. CDR3 size: 12 residues. V was pared by 4 bases and J by 0 bases, with 5 bases between. The germline V gene encodes CDR1 SGHNT and CDR2 YYREEE (reference sequence). The CDR3 DNA reads TGTGCCAGCAGCACAATCTCCTACGAGCAGTACTTC. It yields the protein CASSTISYEQYF.

The chain uses TRBV3-1 (or the pseudogene TRBV3-2) and TRBJ2-7, with D possibly matching TRBD1 (5 bases). The CDR3 has 17 amino acids. The V end was cut by 1 base, the J end by 0 bases, with 16 bases between. Germline loops: CDR1 LGHDT, CDR2 YNNKEL (reference sequence). CDR3 region: CASSQALTGTSSYEQYF. The CDR3 DNA sequence: TGTGCCAGCAGCCAAGCCCTCACAGGCACATCCTCCTACGAGCAGTACTTC.

The chain is built from TRBV12-3 or TRBV12-4 and TRBJ1-2; D ambiguous. Trimming stripped 6 bases from V and 4 bases from J, with 12 bases between. The CDR3 has 13 amino acids. This chain's CDR3 is CASSSARSYGYTF. Written as DNA, the CDR3 is TGTGCCAGCAGCTCTGCCAGATCCTATGGCTACACCTTC.

In its sample, this clone was seen once. This chain connects TRBV7-6 to TRBJ1-1, with 9 positions matching TRBD1. Germline V gene lookup returns CDR1 SGHVS and CDR2 FNYEAQ. After removal of 6 bases from V and 3 bases from J, the junction contained 5 bases not matched to a gene. This CDR3 is built from 14 residues. In DNA, the CDR3 is TGTGCCAGCAGGGCCGGGACAGGGTACACTGAAGCTTTCTTT. Protein sequence: CASRAGTGYTEAFF. Supplemented by reference TRBV7-6 and TRBJ1-1, the full variable domain reads GAGVSQSPRYKVTKRGQDVALRCDPISGHVSLYWYRQALGQGPEFLTYFNYEAQQDKSGLPNDRFSAERPEGSISTLTIQRTEQRDSAMYRCASRAGTGYTEAFFGQGTRLTVV.

The chain recombines TRBV6-2 or TRBV6-3 with TRBJ2-5, with D possibly TRBD2 on 6 matching bases. In germline, CDR1 is MNHEY, CDR2 SVGEGT. The CDR3 sequence is 15 residues long. Trimming stripped 5 bases from V and 1 base from J, with 14 bases between. CDR3 in DNA: TGTGCCAGCAGTAACGGCGGGGCGTCCCAAGAGACCCAGTACTTC. This gives the protein CASSNGGASQETQYF.

CDR3: CAISDITPGLVNSPLHF. For the CDR3, the DNA is TGTGCCATCAGTGATATAACACCGGGACTTGTAAATTCACCCCTCCACTTT. V is TRBV10-3 and J is TRBJ1-6; tentative D call: TRBD1 (5 bases). With 3 bases removed from V and 7 bases from J, the gap between germline ends came to 19 bases. The CDR3 runs 17 residues. CDR1 and CDR2 from the germline V gene are ENHRY and SYGVKD.

This clone appeared once. This chain connects TRBV28 to TRBJ2-1, with D uncertain. Germline CDR1 reads MDHEN; CDR2 reads SYDVKM. Trimming removed 4 bases at V and 8 bases at J, with 6 bases between. This CDR3 contains 11 residues. The CDR3 DNA follows: TGTGCCAGCAGTTCTTCCCATGAGCAGTTCTTC. It translates to CASSSSHEQFF.

This sequence joins TRBV24-1 and TRBJ2-3, with 10 bases aligning to TRBD1. The CDR3 is 15 amino acids. Germline V gene lookup returns CDR1 KGHDR and CDR2 SFDVKD. Unmatched junction bases numbered 6, after V lost 4 bases and J lost 6 bases. The CDR3 spells CATSEGGQGRDTQYF. Here the CDR3 DNA reads TGTGCCACCAGTGAGGGGGGACAGGGGAGGGATACGCAGTATTTT.

This chain uses TRBV27 with TRBJ1-5; 7 positions match TRBD1. CDR1 is MNHEY, CDR2 SMNVEV, per germline (reference sequence). The CDR3 is made up of 18 amino acids. V lost 5 bases and J lost 6; bases outside the gene matches: 19. The CDR3 here is CASSPRLGGGQVVQPQHF. CDR3 DNA sequence: TGTGCCAGCAGTCCTCGTTTAGGAGGCGGACAGGTAGTTCAGCCCCAGCATTTT.

V and J are TRBV28 and TRBJ1-2; D not resolved. V lost 2 bases and J lost 5, with 6 bases in between. The CDR3 is 12 residues long. Per germline, CDR1 MDHEN and CDR2 SYDVKM. The CDR3 DNA is TGTGCCAGCAGTTTAGCCGAGTATGGCTACACCTTC. Protein: CASSLAEYGYTF.

The CDR3 here is CSAGALRHEQYF. CDR3 sequence (DNA): TGCAGCGCCGGTGCCCTTCGTCACGAGCAGTACTTC. This chain connects TRBV29-1 to TRBJ2-7; no clear D. Looked up from germline, CDR1 is SQVTM and CDR2 is ANQGSEA. The CDR3 is made up of 12 amino acids. Trimming shortened V by 7 bases and J by 5 bases, and 15 bases separated the two germline ends.

This chain connects TRBV28 to TRBJ2-5; 8 bases map to TRBD1. Germline V CDR1 and CDR2: MDHEN, SYDVKM. The J segment lost 2 bases and the V segment lost 7 bases, leaving 9 bases of the junction unmatched. CDR3 length: 15 amino acids. CDR3 region: CASTSAGTGQETQYF. The CDR3 nucleotides read TGTGCCAGCACATCGGCAGGGACAGGTCAAGAGACCCAGTACTTC.

The chain links TRBV3-1 (or the pseudogene TRBV3-2) to TRBJ1-2; weak D call: TRBD1 (5 bases). Between the trimmed V and J ends, which lost 5 bases and 4 bases, there was a span of 14 bases. Germline CDR1 reads LGHDT; CDR2 reads YNNKEL (reference sequence). The CDR3 is made up of 14 amino acids. CDR3 bases: TGTGCCAGCAGCGAGCAGGGCGAGCGCTATGGCTACACCTTC. Its translation is CASSEQGERYGYTF.

This sequence joins TRBV27 and TRBJ2-4, with 9 bases that match TRBD1. Germline assignment: CDR1 MNHEY and CDR2 SMNVEV (reference sequence). J was trimmed by 3 bases and V by 1 base; bases with no gene match: 10. CDR3 length: 18 amino acids. CDR3 sequence (DNA): TGTGCCAGCAGTTTATACTCCGGGACAGGGTTGAACAAAAACATTCAGTACTTC. Translating gives CASSLYSGTGLNKNIQYF.

The rearrangement links TRBV28 to TRBJ1-1, with 11 bases fitting TRBD1. The ends lost 6 bases at V and 3 bases at J; junction bases unmatched: 6. CDR1 is MDHEN, CDR2 SYDVKM, per germline. CDR3 length: 15 amino acids. CDR3 amino acids: CASSARTGGDTEAFF. CDR3 nucleotide sequence: TGTGCCAGCAGCGCCCGGACAGGGGGCGACACTGAAGCTTTCTTT.

The CDR3 spells CASSRTGDQPQHF. CDR3 DNA sequence: TGTGCCAGCAGCCGGACAGGGGATCAGCCCCAGCATTTT. This rearrangement joins TRBV14 to TRBJ1-5; the match to TRBD1 covers 9 bases. CDR3 length equals 13 residues. Per the germline V gene, CDR1 is SGHDN and CDR2 is FVKESK. Trimming at V came to 4 bases and at J to 5 bases, leaving 0 bases not matched to a gene.

This chain joins TRBV19 and TRBJ2-2; 7 nucleotides match TRBD1. V shed 3 bases, J shed 7 bases, and the junction held 8 bases outside the gene matches. CDR1 and CDR2 from the germline V gene are LNHDA and SQIVND (reference sequence). The CDR3 totals 15 residues. CDR3 in DNA: TGTGCCAGTAGTATGTCTGAGGGGGCCGGCGGGGAGCTGTTTTTT. Its translation is CASSMSEGAGGELFF.

DNA of the CDR3: TGTGCCAGTAGTATAGCCCGGGCGAACACCGGGGAGCTGTTTTTT. Translated, it gives CASSIARANTGELFF. V is TRBV19 and J is TRBJ2-2, with D uncertain. CDR3 length: 15 amino acids. Germline loops: CDR1 LNHDA, CDR2 SQIVND (reference sequence). Deletions cut 1 base from V and 0 bases from J, with 6 bases between.

The chain employs TRBV5-4 and TRBJ2-4, with D possibly TRBD2 on 6 matching bases. This CDR3 comprises 14 residues. Trimming pared 1 base from V and 3 bases from J, leaving 8 bases between. Germline values: CDR1 SGHNT, CDR2 YYREEE (reference sequence). As DNA, the CDR3 is TGTGCCAGCAGCTTGACCGGGGGCAAAAACATTCAGTACTTC. It specifies CASSLTGGKNIQYF.

This clone has only a few counts. This sequence joins TRBV7-2 and TRBJ1-1, with D perhaps matching TRBD1 (5 bases). V gave up 5 bases and J gave up 4 bases, with 17 bases separating them. This CDR3 comprises 15 residues. From germline, CDR1 is SGHTA and CDR2 FQGNSA. CDR3: CASSEAAGGGTEAFF. CDR3 nucleotide sequence: TGTGCCAGCAGCGAGGCCGCTGGGGGGGGCACTGAAGCTTTCTTT.

The J gene is TRBJ1-1, the V gene TRBV5-1; D unresolved. Germline V CDR1 and CDR2: SGHRS, YFSETQ. V lost 4 bases, J lost 5 bases, and 15 bases lay in between. CDR3 length equals 14 residues. CDR3 sequence (DNA): TGCGCCAGCAGCCCCCACGGTGGGAGTACTGAAGCTTTCTTT. Residues: CASSPHGGSTEAFF.

The chain joins TRBV4-2 to TRBJ1-2; D gene ambiguous. V was trimmed by 0 bases and J by 4 bases, leaving 3 bases between them. Germline V CDR1 and CDR2: LGHNA, YNFKEQ. This CDR3 comprises 12 residues. CDR3 residues: CASSQDSYGYTF. The CDR3 nucleotides are TGTGCCAGCAGCCAAGATAGCTATGGCTACACCTTC.

V usage is TRBV28 and J usage is TRBJ1-2; 7 bases align to TRBD1. Germline loops: CDR1 MDHEN, CDR2 SYDVKM. V gave up 6 bases and J gave up 8 bases; unmatched junction bases: 9. The CDR3 loop spans 13 amino acids. The CDR3 sequence is CASSQRQGRGYTF. The CDR3 DNA sequence: TGTGCCAGCAGCCAACGACAGGGCCGGGGCTACACCTTC.

V gene TRBV19 combines with J gene TRBJ1-4; D may be TRBD1 (6 bases). The CDR3 spans 15 residues. Germline V gives CDR1 LNHDA, CDR2 SQIVND (reference sequence). Trimming shortened V by 3 bases and J by 5 bases, and 13 bases separated the two germline ends. The CDR3 here is CASSISRGRNEKLFF. The CDR3 DNA is TGTGCCAGTAGTATTAGCAGGGGTAGGAATGAAAAACTGTTTTTT.

The sample holds a few counts of this clone. The sample carries other DNA sequences with the same CDR3. This chain links TRBV3-1 (or the pseudogene TRBV3-2) with TRBJ2-5; TRBD2 might be the D (6 bases). The ends were cut back, 6 bases at V and 5 bases at J, with 13 bases in the middle. Germline loops: CDR1 LGHDT, CDR2 YNNKEL (reference sequence). This CDR3 is 13 amino acids long. The CDR3 coding sequence is TGTGCCAGCAGTCCGGGACGGGGGGAGACCCAGTACTTC. The encoded protein is CASSPGRGETQYF.

The chain joins TRBV4-1 to TRBJ1-3; 8 nucleotides align to TRBD1. V gave up 4 bases and J gave up 3 bases; unmatched junction bases: 8. This CDR3 is 16 amino acids long. Germline CDR1 MGHRA, CDR2 YSYEKL. The CDR3 nucleotides are TGCGCCAGCAGCCGCCAGGGGGCCGGGGGTGGAAACACCATATATTTT. Protein: CASSRQGAGGGNTIYF.

V usage is TRBV28 and J usage is TRBJ1-2, with unresolved D. CDR3 length: 11 residues. V lost 5 bases and J 5 bases, leaving 6 bases between the germline ends. The germline V gene has CDR1 MDHEN and CDR2 SYDVKM. The CDR3 loop reads CASSTLYGYTF. In DNA, the CDR3 is TGTGCCAGCAGTACCCTATATGGCTACACCTTC.